These 29 T cell receptor beta chains came from one sample sequenced in a study of CD8 T cells in ankylosing spondylitis. In TCRdb, the 5' RACE reads were re-called with MiXCR into one record per CDR3 protein. The data show 250,000 to 400,000 distinct CDR3 sequences, about 9.9% seen once. The specimen was blood, either unsorted or a sorted T cell fraction (not recorded which). The receptors derive from a female donor with ankylosing spondylitis or in good health (not recorded which).

This clonotype was counted at least ten times. The rearrangement joins TRBV7-9 to TRBJ1-2, with D unclear. V was cut by 7 bases and J by 7 bases, with 16 bases left in between. CDR1 is SEHNR, CDR2 FQNEAQ, per germline (reference sequence). The CDR3 has 13 residues. The CDR3 DNA reads as TGTGCCAGCACCCCAATTACTACGCGTGGCTACACCTTC. Its protein product is CASTPITTRGYTF.

There are many counts of this clonotype. This sequence joins TRBV20-1 and TRBJ1-2; 11 positions match TRBD1. Germline V gene data show CDR1 as DFQATT and CDR2 as SNEGSKA (reference sequence). This CDR3 has 14 amino acids. The V and J ends lost 6 bases and 6 bases, in that order; junction bases with no gene match: 9. The CDR3 coding sequence is TGCAGTGCAACAATTGGGACAGGGGGAAATGGCTACACCTTC. Residues: CSATIGTGGNGYTF.

This clonotype appeared many times. V usage is TRBV10-1 and J usage is TRBJ1-2; D gene unclear. V was trimmed by 2 bases and J by 4 bases, leaving 8 bases between them. The germline gives CDR1 WNHNN, CDR2 SYGVQD (reference sequence). This CDR3 spans 13 amino acids. The CDR3 bases are TGCGCCAGCAGTGAGGGAGGAAGCTATGGCTACACCTTC. Translation gives CASSEGGSYGYTF.

This clonotype was seen ten or more times. The V and J genes are TRBV20-1 and TRBJ2-3, with 7 bases fitting TRBD2. Trimming at V came to 1 base and at J to 9 bases, leaving 10 bases not matched to a gene. Germline assignment: CDR1 DFQATT and CDR2 SNEGSKA (reference sequence). The CDR3 contains 14 residues. The CDR3 loop is CSARGWGGTRTQYF. In DNA, the CDR3 is TGCAGTGCTAGAGGATGGGGGGGTACACGAACGCAGTATTTT.

In its sample, this clonotype was seen many times. The rearrangement uses TRBV12-3 or TRBV12-4 and TRBJ2-7, with a possible D match to TRBD1 (6 bases). The CDR3 has 14 residues. The V end lost 6 bases, the J end lost 3 bases, and 15 bases lay between the germline ends. The chain's CDR3 is CASSWTERYYEQYF. The CDR3 region has the DNA TGTGCCAGCAGCTGGACAGAGAGGTACTACGAGCAGTACTTC.

The sample holds many counts of this clonotype. The gene calls are TRBV6-5 and TRBJ2-2; D is unresolved. CDR1 MNHEY and CDR2 SVGAGI come from the germline V gene. V lost 5 bases, J lost 0 bases, and 13 bases lay in between. This CDR3 is 16 amino acids long. CDR3 residues: CASSPPLLANTGELFF. In nucleotides, the CDR3 is TGTGCCAGCAGTCCCCCCCTGCTAGCGAACACCGGGGAGCTGTTTTTT.

This clonotype appeared a few times. This chain's CDR3 is CSATRGGGRTGELFF. CDR3 DNA sequence: TGCAGTGCCACCAGGGGCGGGGGACGAACCGGGGAGCTGTTTTTT. The chain has TRBV20-1 and TRBJ2-2; D possibly corresponds to TRBD2 (7 bases). The germline V gene encodes CDR1 DFQATT and CDR2 SNEGSKA (reference sequence). Trimming left V 6 bases short and J 5 bases short, with 19 bases between. The CDR3 loop spans 15 amino acids.

This clonotype was counted a few times. The chain joins TRBV18 to TRBJ2-1, with D maybe TRBD1 (6 bases). The germline V and J ends were trimmed by 0 bases and 7 bases, with 10 bases remaining between them. The length of the CDR3 is 14 residues. Germline lookup yields CDR1 KGHSH and CDR2 LQKENI. CDR3 loop: CASSPPRQVNEQFF. The CDR3 nucleotides read TGTGCCAGCTCACCACCCCGACAGGTGAATGAGCAGTTCTTC.

This clonotype was recorded at least ten times. The rearrangement links TRBV28 to TRBJ2-3; D remains unclear. CDR1 and CDR2 (germline): MDHEN, SYDVKM. This CDR3 has 11 amino acids. Between the trimmed V and J ends, which lost 8 bases and 6 bases, there was a span of 9 bases. CDR3 DNA sequence: TGTGCCAGCCAGTTAAGGGATACGCAGTATTTT. The encoded protein is CASQLRDTQYF.

This clonotype was found many times. V usage is TRBV7-9 and J usage is TRBJ2-3; D call uncertain. Looked up from germline, CDR1 is SEHNR and CDR2 is FQNEAQ (reference sequence). V lost 4 bases and J lost 7, with 6 bases in between. CDR3 size: 11 residues. This chain's CDR3 is CASSSGNTQYF. CDR3 coding DNA: TGTGCCAGCAGCTCTGGGAATACGCAGTATTTT.

This clonotype was detected many times. V usage is TRBV5-1 and J usage is TRBJ2-1; D perhaps matches TRBD1 (5 bases). This CDR3 contains 14 residues. Trimming took 0 bases from V and 5 from J, leaving 9 bases between them. Germline V CDR1 and CDR2: SGHRS, YFSETQ. CDR3 nucleotide sequence: TGCGCCAGCAGCTTGGCAGGGCGGAACAATGAGCAGTTCTTC. Its protein product is CASSLAGRNNEQFF.

This clonotype was observed a handful of times. The J gene is TRBJ2-6, the V gene TRBV5-1; D possibly corresponds to TRBD2 (6 bases). This CDR3 spans 19 amino acids. Germline V gene sequence: CDR1 SGHRS, CDR2 YFSETQ. Trimming pared 0 bases from V and 3 bases from J, leaving 19 bases between. The DNA of the CDR3 is TGCGCCAGCAGCTTGGTTCCAGGGAGTTTGGGAGGTGGGGCCAACGTCCTGACTTTC. Amino acid sequence: CASSLVPGSLGGGANVLTF.

The gene calls are TRBV9 and TRBJ2-3; TRBD2 might be the D (5 bases). Germline CDR1 is SGDLS and CDR2 is YYNGEE. Trimming took 0 bases from V and 5 from J, leaving 7 bases between them. The CDR3 spans 13 residues. The CDR3 sequence is CASSVDSGDTQYF. CDR3 in DNA: TGTGCCAGCAGCGTAGACAGCGGAGATACGCAGTATTTT.

This clonotype was recorded a few times. The CDR3 DNA is TGTGCCAGCAGCGACGGGTTGGGCGCCTACAATGAGCAGTTCTTC. Amino acid sequence: CASSDGLGAYNEQFF. The rearrangement uses TRBV7-9 and TRBJ2-1, with unresolved D. Germline V gene lookup returns CDR1 SEHNR and CDR2 FQNEAQ (reference sequence). This CDR3 has 15 amino acids. Trimming left V 5 bases short and J 2 bases short, with 13 bases between.

The chain combines TRBV6-6 with TRBJ1-2; the D gene is possibly TRBD1 (6 bases). This CDR3 has 13 residues. Looked up from germline, CDR1 is MNHNY and CDR2 is SVGAGI (reference sequence). The V end lost 4 bases, the J end lost 7 bases, and 13 bases lay between the germline ends. In DNA, the CDR3 is TGTGCCAGCAGTTTCCCAGGGGAGCGTGGCTACACCTTC. It yields the protein CASSFPGERGYTF.

This clonotype appeared many times. This chain connects TRBV15 to TRBJ1-4; D uncertain. The V end was cut by 0 bases, the J end by 8 bases, with 13 bases between. The CDR3 is 15 amino acids. Germline V gives CDR1 LNHNV, CDR2 YYDKDF (reference sequence). The CDR3 sequence: CATSRDYGLGEKLFF. The CDR3 region has the DNA TGTGCCACCAGCAGAGATTACGGGTTGGGGGAAAAACTGTTTTTT.

This clonotype was counted only a few times. This chain links TRBV7-8 with TRBJ2-1; tentatively, D is TRBD2 (5 bases). V lost 0 bases and J lost 3, with 12 bases in between. The CDR3 is 16 residues long. Per the germline V gene, CDR1 is SGHVS and CDR2 is FQNEAQ. The CDR3 DNA sequence: TGTGCCAGCAGCTTAGCGTCGCAGACTATCTACAATGAGCAGTTCTTC. It translates to CASSLASQTIYNEQFF.

This clonotype was seen ten or more times. The chain is built from TRBV12-3 or TRBV12-4 and TRBJ2-5, with D possibly matching TRBD1 (6 bases). The germline V and J ends were trimmed by 6 bases and 5 bases, with 13 bases remaining between them. The CDR3 is 13 residues long. As DNA, the CDR3 is TGTGCCAGCAGACCAACAGGGCGGGAGACCCAGTACTTC. Protein product: CASRPTGRETQYF.

V is TRBV7-2 and J is TRBJ1-3; D is undetermined. Trimming cost V 1 base and J 3 bases, with 13 bases left between them. Germline-derived CDR1 and CDR2 are SGHTA and FQGNSA. The CDR3 is 16 residues long. CDR3 protein: CASSLGTPVDGNTIYF. Written as DNA, the CDR3 is TGTGCCAGCAGCTTAGGGACCCCGGTCGATGGAAACACCATATATTTT.

The J gene is TRBJ1-1, the V gene TRBV5-1; TRBD1 agrees at 10 bases. Germline-derived CDR1 and CDR2 are SGHRS and YFSETQ. The CDR3 length is 14 residues. Trimming cost V 3 bases and J 3 bases; bases outside gene matches: 2. This CDR3 is CASSWGQGYTEAFF. CDR3 coding DNA: TGCGCCAGCAGCTGGGGACAGGGGTACACTGAAGCTTTCTTT.

This clonotype was observed a handful of times. The chain is built from TRBV5-1 and TRBJ2-1; the D gene is possibly TRBD2 (6 bases). The CDR3 contains 18 residues. Trimming stripped 0 bases from V and 0 bases from J, with 16 bases between. Germline lookup yields CDR1 SGHRS and CDR2 YFSETQ. The CDR3 DNA follows: TGCGCCAGCAGCTTGGGACAGACTAGGATGAGCTCCTACAATGAGCAGTTCTTC. Translated, it gives CASSLGQTRMSSYNEQFF.

A few counts support this clonotype. This chain joins TRBV12-3 or TRBV12-4 and TRBJ2-1; 7 positions agree with TRBD1. The trim removed 5 bases at V and 8 bases at J, leaving 3 bases unmatched. CDR3 length: 12 amino acids. The CDR3 coding sequence is TGTGCCAGCAGTCCGACAGGGCATGAGCAGTTCTTC. Translation: CASSPTGHEQFF.

In the case of this clonotype: Just one base apart from a much larger clone, this may be a read error. CDR3: CASSLADQPQHF. In DNA, the CDR3 is TGTGCCAGCAGCTTAGCCGATCAGCCCCAGCATTTT. The chain employs TRBV7-9 and TRBJ1-5, with unresolved D. Per germline, CDR1 SEHNR and CDR2 FQNEAQ (reference sequence). The CDR3 runs 12 residues. V was shortened by 0 bases and J by 5 bases, with 2 bases between the two germline ends.

The chain employs TRBV20-1 and TRBJ2-2, with TRBD1 matching 9 bases. Germline lookup yields CDR1 DFQATT and CDR2 SNEGSKA (reference sequence). With 1 base clipped from V and 6 bases from J, the junction kept 6 bases outside the gene matches. This CDR3 region has 15 residues. The DNA for the CDR3 is TGCAGTGCTAGAGTCGGGACAGGGCATGCCGGGGAGCTGTTTTTT. Its translation: CSARVGTGHAGELFF.

This clonotype has only a few counts. This chain joins TRBV7-9 and TRBJ2-7, with TRBD2 matching 10 bases. CDR1 and CDR2 (germline): SEHNR, FQNEAQ (reference sequence). This CDR3 comprises 16 residues. The J segment lost 0 bases and the V segment lost 2 bases, leaving 4 bases of the junction unmatched. CDR3 nucleotides: TGTGCCAGCAGCTTACGAAGCGGGGGGGCCTCCTACGAGCAGTACTTC. This sequence encodes CASSLRSGGASYEQYF.

V gene TRBV20-1 combines with J gene TRBJ2-7; TRBD1 agrees at 9 bases. Germline V gene lookup returns CDR1 DFQATT and CDR2 SNEGSKA (reference sequence). The CDR3 has 15 amino acids. The ends lost 2 bases at V and 2 bases at J; junction bases unmatched: 7. This CDR3 reads CSARRLTGGAYEQYF. DNA of the CDR3: TGCAGTGCTAGAAGGCTGACAGGGGGGGCCTACGAGCAGTACTTC.

This clonotype was observed at least ten times. This chain connects TRBV20-1 to TRBJ2-3, with 9 bases that match TRBD2. Trimming cost V 5 bases and J 0 bases; bases outside gene matches: 0. Germline CDR1 and CDR2: DFQATT and SNEGSKA (reference sequence). CDR3 size: 13 residues. The CDR3 protein is CSAAGGSTDTQYF. The CDR3, as DNA: TGCAGTGCTGCGGGGGGGAGCACAGATACGCAGTATTTT.

This clonotype was observed a handful of times. V usage is TRBV5-1 and J usage is TRBJ2-5; D could derive from TRBD1 or TRBD2 (5 bases each). This CDR3 comprises 15 residues. V was clipped by 3 bases and J by 5 bases, with 17 bases between them. Looked up from germline, CDR1 is SGHRS and CDR2 is YFSETQ. Written as DNA, the CDR3 is TGCGCCAGCAGCTGGAGAGGGGACCGGGTGGAGACCCAGTACTTC. This translates into CASSWRGDRVETQYF.

V gene TRBV20-1 combines with J gene TRBJ1-4; D gene uncertain. The CDR3 consists of 12 residues. V shed 0 bases and J shed 8 bases, with 7 bases lying between them. Germline assignment: CDR1 DFQATT and CDR2 SNEGSKA (reference sequence). This chain's CDR3 is CSARERAEKLFF. The CDR3 DNA sequence: TGCAGTGCTAGAGAACGGGCAGAAAAACTGTTTTTT.